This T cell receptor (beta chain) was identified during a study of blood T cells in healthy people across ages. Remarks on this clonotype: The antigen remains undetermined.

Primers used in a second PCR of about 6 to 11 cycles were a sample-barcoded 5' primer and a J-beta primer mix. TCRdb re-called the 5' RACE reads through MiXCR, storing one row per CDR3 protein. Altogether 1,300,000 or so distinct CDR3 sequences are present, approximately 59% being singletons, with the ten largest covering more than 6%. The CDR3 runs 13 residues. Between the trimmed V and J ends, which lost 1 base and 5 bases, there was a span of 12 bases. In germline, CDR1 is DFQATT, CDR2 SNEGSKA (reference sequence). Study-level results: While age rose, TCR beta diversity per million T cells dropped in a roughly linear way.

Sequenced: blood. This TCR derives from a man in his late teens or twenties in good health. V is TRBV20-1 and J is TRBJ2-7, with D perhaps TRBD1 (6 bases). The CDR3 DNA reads TGCAGTGCTAGAGTTAAGGACAGCCACGAGCAGTACTTC. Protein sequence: CSARVKDSHEQYF.